Listed here is a single T cell receptor (beta chain). Its antigen is unidentified. Repertoires were generated with immunoSEQ multiplex PCR, while TCRdb's copy carries only in-frame clones and drops some. The sample consists of some 130,000 clones, approximately 94% of them appearing once. This sample stems from a study of OX40 agonist ivuxolimab in advanced cancers. Across the whole study: Subjects had a mean age of roughly 57 years, with a range of about 23 to 79; around 80% were male. Under the entry rules, prior anti-PD-1, anti-PD-L1 or anti-CTLA-4 therapy was allowed, and approximately 36% had some. Study results and caveats: CD4+ T cells averaged fewer expanded clones than CD8+ T cells.

This CDR3 comprises 15 residues. Germline V gives CDR1 MNHEY, CDR2 SVGAGI. After removal of 6 bases from V and 1 base from J, the junction contained 3 bases not matched to a gene. Autoimmune disease history or systemic immunosuppression barred patients. The receptor was derived from an adult with an advanced solid tumor such as melanoma, head and neck, liver or kidney cancer. The sequenced sample was CD4+ or CD8+ T cells sorted from blood, obtained in a trial of the OX40 agonist ivuxolimab. The gene calls are TRBV6-5 and TRBJ1-5; 10 bases are shared with TRBD1. CDR3 region: CASRRTGGSNQPQHF. The CDR3 DNA reads TGTGCCAGCAGACGGACAGGGGGGAGCAATCAGCCCCAGCATTTT.